A selection of T cell receptor delta chains follows, all from one sample in a study of gamma-delta chains in newborns, infants, children. TCRdb redid the clone calls on the reads with CATT. The data show around 7,500 delta-chain clones, around 10% seen once. The specimen was blood. These receptors were obtained from a child who was a newborn, infant or young child, either healthy, febrile or measles-vaccinated (not recorded which). Both conserved end residues are part of each CDR3. D genes are given only for firm matches. Size values are once, few and many counts, or a class for expanded clones, and some rows have none.

TRDJ1	few	TRDD3	TRDV2	CACDPVLGDTRNTDKLIF	TGTGCCTGTGACCCAGTACTGGGGGATACGCGGAACACCGATAAACTCATCTTT
TRDJ1	few	TRDD3	TRDV2	CACDAVKPLLGDYGGTDKLIF	TGTGCCTGTGACGCCGTAAAGCCCCTACTGGGGGATTATGGGGGCACCGATAAACTCATCTTT
TRDJ1	few	NA	TRDV2	CACDTLLGYGSNTDKLIF	TGTGCCTGTGACACCCTCCTGGGGTATGGGTCGAATACCGATAAACTCATCTTT
TRDJ1	medium-sized	TRDD3	TRDV2	CACDVLKRGYGFPDKLIF	TGTGCCTGTGACGTCTTAAAGAGGGGATACGGGTTCCCCGATAAACTCATCTTT
TRDJ1	NA	TRDD3	TRDV2	CACEQLGDTVDKLIF	TGTGCCTGTGAACAACTGGGGGATACTGTCGATAAACTCATCTTT
TRDJ1	NA	TRDD3	TRDV2	CACDSIVLGEHTDKLIF	TGTGCCTGTGACTCCATCGTACTGGGGGAACACACCGATAAACTCATCTTT
TRDJ1	few	TRDD3	TRDV2	CACDALKGISKLNTDKLIF	TGTGCCTGTGACGCCTTGAAGGGGATATCCAAACTCAACACCGATAAACTCATCTTT
TRDJ1	medium-sized	NA	TRDV2	CACDTVGISYTDKLIF	TGTGCCTGTGACACCGTCGGGATTTCGTACACCGATAAACTCATCTTT
TRDJ3	few	TRDD3	TRDV2	CACDTVGGFWDTRQMFF	TGTGCCTGTGACACCGTCGGGGGATTCTGGGACACCCGACAGATGTTTTTC
TRDJ1	NA	TRDD3	TRDV1	CALGERPPGGYTDKLIF	TGTGCTCTTGGGGAACGTCCACCTGGGGGTTACACCGATAAACTCATCTTT
TRDJ1	few	TRDD3	TRDV2	CACDAIGGSRHTDKLIF	TGTGCCTGTGACGCCATAGGGGGATCCAGACACACCGATAAACTCATCTTT
TRDJ3	NA	NA	TRDV2	CACDTAGGQTWGTRQMFF	TGTGCCTGTGACACCGCCGGGGGTCAAACCTGGGGCACCCGACAGATGTTTTTC
TRDJ1	NA	NA	TRDV2	CACDPVLGIDKLIF	TGTGCCTGTGACCCCGTACTGGGTATCGATAAACTCATCTTT
TRDJ1	few	TRDD3	TRDV2	CACDLWGIRTDKLIF	TGTGCCTGTGACTTGTGGGGGATACGTACCGATAAACTCATCTTT
TRDJ1	medium-sized	TRDD3	TRDV2	CACDGMNTGGYGAGIGTDKLIF	TGTGCCTGTGACGGGATGAATACTGGGGGATACGGGGCCGGAATCGGGACCGATAAACTCATCTTT
TRDJ3	NA	TRDD3	TRDV2	CARDTWGSSSWDTRQMFF	TGTGCCCGTGACACCTGGGGGTCAAGCTCCTGGGACACCCGACAGATGTTTTTC
TRDJ1	few	NA	TRDV2	CACDTVEGNFVREDKLIF	TGTGCCTGTGACACCGTCGAGGGAAATTTTGTTAGGGAGGATAAACTCATCTTT
TRDJ1	NA	TRDD3	TRDV2	CACDSLGEGSFTDKLIF	TGTGCCTGTGACTCGTTGGGGGAAGGTTCTTTCACCGATAAACTCATCTTT
TRDJ3	NA	TRDD3	TRDV2	CACDTIGAPRDLRDTGSWDTRQMFF	TGTGCCTGTGACACTATCGGGGCCCCAAGGGACCTGAGGGATACGGGCTCCTGGGACACCCGACAGATGTTTTTC
TRDJ1	NA	NA	TRDV2	CACDTWGSLRSTDKLIF	TGTGCCTGTGACACCTGGGGATCCTTACGAAGCACCGATAAACTCATCTTT
TRDJ1	NA	NA	TRDV2	CACDTVGSYTDKLIF	TGTGCCTGTGACACCGTCGGGTCCTACACCGATAAACTCATCTTT
TRDJ3	NA	TRDD3	TRDV2	CACDTTGASSWDTRQMFF	TGTGCCTGTGACACTACTGGGGCAAGCTCCTGGGACACCCGACAGATGTTTTTC
TRDJ1	medium-sized	TRDD3	TRDV2	CACENSYVPTGGYTSDKLIF	TGTGCCTGTGAGAATTCCTACGTCCCAACTGGGGGATACACCTCCGATAAACTCATCTTT
TRDJ1	few	TRDD3	TRDV2	CACAAMGDPRTDKLIF	TGTGCCTGTGCCGCTATGGGGGATCCCCGGACCGATAAACTCATCTTT
TRDJ1	NA	TRDD3	TRDV2	CACDRLGALVGTDKLIF	TGTGCCTGTGACCGACTGGGGGCTCTCGTGGGTACCGATAAACTCATCTTT
TRDJ1	NA	TRDD3	TRDV2	CACDRLGDVWDKLIF	TGTGCCTGTGACCGACTGGGGGATGTTTGGGATAAACTCATCTTT
TRDJ3	NA	TRDD3	TRDV2	CACDSLGDRPHVSWDTRQMFF	TGTGCCTGTGACTCCCTGGGGGACCGACCCCACGTCTCCTGGGACACCCGACAGATGTTTTTC
TRDJ1	NA	TRDD3	TRDV2	CACDTVEPTGGVPTDKLIF	TGTGCCTGTGACACCGTAGAGCCTACTGGGGGAGTCCCCACCGATAAACTCATCTTT
TRDJ1	few	NA	TRDV2	CACDTLLSWGHTDKLIF	TGTGCCTGTGACACTTTATTGAGCTGGGGACACACCGATAAACTCATCTTT
TRDJ1	few	TRDD3	TRDV2	CACDTLGLGDTEYTDKLIF	TGTGCCTGTGACACTCTAGGACTGGGGGATACTGAGTACACCGATAAACTCATCTTT
TRDJ1	medium-sized	TRDD3	TRDV2	CACDSMGDTDKLIF	TGTGCCTGTGACTCAATGGGGGATACCGATAAACTCATCTTT
TRDJ1	few	NA	TRDV2	CACDTSFPRLLGTRDANTDKLIF	TGTGCCTGTGACACCTCCTTCCCTCGCCTACTGGGGACACGGGATGCAAACACCGATAAACTCATCTTT
TRDJ3	few	NA	TRDV2	CACDAVGTISSWDTRQMFF	TGTGCCTGTGACGCAGTGGGGACTATCAGCTCCTGGGACACCCGACAGATGTTTTTC
TRDJ1	medium-sized	TRDD3	TRDV2	CACDALGDRKDKLIF	TGTGCCTGTGACGCACTGGGGGATAGGAAAGATAAACTCATCTTT
TRDJ1	NA	TRDD3	TRDV2	CACDPLMAGGGTDKLIF	TGTGCCTGTGACCCCTTGATGGCTGGGGGAGGGACCGATAAACTCATCTTT
TRDJ3	few	NA	TRDV2	CACDRVGGSSSWGTRQMFF	TGTGCCTGTGACCGGGTGGGGGGCAGCAGCTCCTGGGGCACCCGACAGATGTTTTTC
TRDJ1	few	TRDD3	TRDV2	CACDTGRLGDTAYDKLIF	TGTGCCTGTGACACCGGTCGGCTGGGGGATACGGCCTACGATAAACTCATCTTT
TRDJ1	medium-sized	NA	TRDV2	CACDRVGRPPNTDKLIF	TGTGCCTGTGACCGCGTTGGTCGACCCCCTAACACCGATAAACTCATCTTT
TRDJ1	medium-sized	TRDD3	TRDV2	CACDTVLLGDTYTDKLIF	TGTGCCTGTGACACCGTGTTACTGGGGGATACTTACACCGATAAACTCATCTTT
TRDJ1	few	TRDD3	TRDV2	CACDTVAGGTLYTDKLIF	TGTGCCTGTGACACCGTGGCTGGGGGAACTTTGTACACCGATAAACTCATCTTT
TRDJ1	NA	TRDD3	TRDV2	CACDTVELGAPTDKPIF	TGTGCCTGTGACACCGTCGAACTGGGGGCCCCCACCGATAAACCCATCTTT